This T cell receptor beta chain was retrieved from a study of tissue T cells after allogeneic stem cell transplantation. Study-level points and caveats: In patients and mice, blood and spleen missed much of tissue repertoire. Across patients, clones rarely overlapped, yet motif clusters were shared tissue-specifically.

The V gene lost 2 bases and the J gene lost 0 bases, with 4 bases spanning the gap. The CDR3 is 14 residues long. Germline CDR1 and CDR2: SNHLY and FYNGKV (reference sequence). In its sample, this clone was seen a few times. The antigen is undetermined. The gene names given are mouse names. Read coverage stops 1 residue before the CDR3 terminus; the germline J gene supplies the remainder. Survey-depth TCRbeta CDR3 sequencing reported V/J genes and productive frequencies. Using immunoSEQ multiplex PCR, the repertoire was profiled, and TCRdb retains in-frame clones only, with some absent. The table lists approximately 8,200 clones, around 40% of them singletons. Indicated time point: mouse harvest day 7 after allogeneic transplant. Each mouse received 10^7 T-cell-depleted marrow cells plus 10^6 splenic CD5+ T cells by tail vein. Mice had MHC-mismatched B6 into BALB/c GVHD, sampled day 7 or 14.

Material for sequencing was skin. V usage is TRBV3 and J usage is TRBJ2-2; D unclear. The source of this sequence is a female BALB/c mouse given C57BL/6 T cells with graft-versus-host disease after an allogeneic hematopoietic cell transplant. The CDR3 loop is CASSLRANTGQLYF. Partial CDR3 DNA: TGTGCCAGCAGCTTAAGGGCAAACACCGGGCAGCTCTAC.